This entry concerns a single T cell receptor beta chain. The sample comes from a study of blood T cell repertoires in COVID-19. Study-level background: Some COVID-19 samples were acute and others convalescent; all came from the United States, Italy and Spain. T cells, B-cell-depleted T cells, or PBMCs provided the cDNA or gDNA that served as material.

J was trimmed by 4 bases and V by 5 bases; bases with no gene match: 8. The CDR3 has 14 amino acids. Looked up from germline, CDR1 is SGHAT and CDR2 is FQNNGV. Assay: immunoSEQ multiplex PCR; the TCRdb copy retains only in-frame clones and omits some. The sample includes around 400,000 clones, roughly nine tenths of them seen just once. The chain couples TRBV11-2 to TRBJ2-7, with 7 nucleotides matching TRBD1. This TCR was recovered from a man in his forties with acute or convalescent COVID-19. Sequenced sample: peripheral blood. This chain's CDR3 is CASSPRQGGYEQYF. DNA of the CDR3: TGTGCCAGCAGCCCGCGACAGGGCGGGTACGAGCAGTACTTC.